A single sample is the source of the 18 T cell receptor beta chains below, sequenced in a study of T cells in women clearing cervical HPV infection. Profiled with immunoSEQ multiplex PCR; TCRdb holds only in-frame clones, not every one. The sample holds roughly 28,000 clones. The sequencing sample was made of blood buffy coat. These receptors originate from a woman between 18 and 70 years old with a cervical HPV16 infection that either progressed to CIN3+ or cleared (not recorded which).

A note on this clone: The CDR3 is cut off 3 residues early in the read; its end comes from the germline J gene. The V and J genes are TRBV10-3 and TRBJ2-7; TRBD1 is a possible D gene (6 bases). The germline V gene encodes CDR1 ENHRY and CDR2 SYGVKD. The CDR3 has 15 amino acids. V was cut by 6 bases and J by 2 bases, with 17 bases left in between. This CDR3 is CAISGLDSLTYEQYF. CDR3 DNA (partial): TGTGCCATCAGCGGACTGGACAGCCTAACCTACGAG.

Regarding this clone: From the germline J gene comes the end of the CDR3, since the read stops 3 residues before it. V and J are TRBV5-1 and TRBJ2-3; possibly TRBD2 for D (5 bases). V was trimmed by 2 bases and J by 2 bases, leaving 15 bases between them. The CDR3 runs to 16 residues. Germline assignment: CDR1 SGHRS and CDR2 YFSETQ. The sequenced CDR3 bases are TGCGCCAGCAGCTTCGGAGCGGCGGTCCCCACAGATACG. Translating it yields CASSFGAAVPTDT. The full-length CDR3 reads as CASSFGAAVPTDTQYF. Complete variable domain (other parts from reference TRBV5-1 and TRBJ2-3): KAGVTQTPRYLIKTRGQQVTLSCSPISGHRSVSWYQQTPGQGLQFLFEYFSETQRNKGNFPGRFSGRQFSNSRSEMNVSTLELGDSALYLCASSFGAAVPTDTQYFGPGTRLTVL.

In the case of this clone: The CDR3 end lies 3 residues beyond the end of the read and is filled in from the germline J gene. V is TRBV18 and J is TRBJ1-1; the D is unclear. The CDR3 is made up of 13 amino acids. Germline V gives CDR1 KGHSH, CDR2 LQKENI. Trimming pared 2 bases from V and 1 base from J, leaving 5 bases between. The CDR3 sequence: CASSPTANTEAFF. CDR3 DNA (partial): TGTGCCAGCTCACCAACAGCGAACACTGAA.

To note about this clone: With the read ending 3 residues before the CDR3 end, the germline J gene is used to fill in that end. V gene TRBV7-8 combines with J gene TRBJ2-3; a weak D match, TRBD1 (6 bases). The CDR3 covers 15 residues. Germline CDR1 and CDR2: SGHVS and FQNEAQ. The CDR3 region is CASSPGHNSNQPQYF. The part of the CDR3 DNA that was read is TGTGCCAGCAGCCCGGGACATAATAGCAATCAGCCG.

For this clone: The read ends 3 residues shy of where the CDR3 ends; the end is completed using the germline J gene. The genes are TRBV5-8 and TRBJ1-2; 7 bases fit TRBD1. This CDR3 is 13 amino acids long. Germline V lookup: CDR1 SGHTS, CDR2 YDEGEE. The sequenced CDR3 bases are TGTGCCAGCAGCCCCGACAGGGTGGCCGGC. The encoded protein is CASSPDRVAG. From start to end, the CDR3 is CASSPDRVAGYTF.

As concerns this clone: Read data end 3 residues before the CDR3 end; the end is taken from the germline J gene. V gene TRBV6-2 or TRBV6-3 combines with J gene TRBJ2-7; 13 positions match TRBD2. The CDR3 consists of 15 residues. The V gene's germline CDR1 is MNHEY and CDR2 SVGEGT. Trimming cost V 6 bases and J 2 bases; bases outside gene matches: 4. CDR3 DNA, as far as it was read: TGTGCCAGCAGGTGGACTAGCGGGAGCCCCTACGAG. It yields the protein CASRWTSGSPYE. The complete CDR3 reads CASRWTSGSPYEQYF.

Comment on this clone: The CDR3 goes on 3 residues after the read ends, and that part is filled in from the germline J gene. The chain links TRBV10-3 to TRBJ1-2, with D possibly TRBD1 on 5 matching bases. V shed 4 bases and J shed 0 bases, with 18 bases lying between them. CDR1 and CDR2 (germline): ENHRY, SYGVKD. The CDR3 is 17 residues long. CDR3 sequence reads: CAISGIDSPLTNYGYTF. The CDR3 DNA, read in part, is TGTGCCATCAGTGGGATTGACAGTCCCCTGACTAACTATGGC.

Notes on this clone: The read ends 3 residues early relative to the CDR3; the germline J gene fills the gap. The rearrangement uses TRBV19 and TRBJ2-2; D is unclear. The CDR3 has 14 amino acids. From germline, CDR1 is LNHDA and CDR2 SQIVND (reference sequence). This chain's CDR3 is CASSIRTTNEKLFF. CDR3 DNA, as far as it was read: TGTGCCAGTAGTATAAGAACAACTAATGAAAAG.

The CDR3 loop is CASSAGQNYEQYF. The CDR3 bases that were read are TGTGCCAGCAGTGCGGGACAGAATTACGAG. The gene calls are TRBV6-1 and TRBJ2-7, with 7 positions matching TRBD1. With the read ending 3 residues before the CDR3 end, the germline J gene is used to fill in that end. Trimming took 4 bases from V and 4 from J; bases not matched to a gene: 4. Per the germline V gene, CDR1 is MNHNS and CDR2 is SASEGT. This CDR3 contains 13 residues.

As to this clone: The sequence runs out 3 residues before the end of the CDR3; the remainder is reconstructed from the germline J gene. The V call is TRBV20-1, the J call TRBJ1-2, with 8 bases identical to TRBD1. After removal of 1 base from V and 4 bases from J, the junction contained 2 bases not matched to a gene. Germline V CDR1 and CDR2: DFQATT, SNEGSKA (reference sequence). The CDR3 loop spans 13 amino acids. CDR3 region: CSARAQGGYGYTF. CDR3 bases read: TGCAGTGCTAGAGCACAGGGGGGCTATGGC.

In the case of this clone: The CDR3 goes on 3 residues after the read ends, and that part is filled in from the germline J gene. The V call is TRBV20-1, the J call TRBJ1-5; D might be TRBD1 (5 bases). The V end lost 3 bases, the J end lost 4 bases, and 10 bases lay between the germline ends. There are 13 residues in the CDR3. Germline CDR1 reads DFQATT; CDR2 reads SNEGSKA (reference sequence). The CDR3 sequence: CSASSQGNQPQHF. The part of the CDR3 DNA that was read is TGCAGTGCTAGTAGTCAGGGTAATCAGCCC.

In regard to this clone: The CDR3 is cut off 3 residues early in the read; its end comes from the germline J gene. The chain is built from TRBV18 and TRBJ1-2; D ambiguous. CDR1 is KGHSH, CDR2 LQKENI, per germline. CDR3 length: 14 residues. Partial CDR3 DNA: TGTGCCAGCTCACCGGGCCCTCAGTTCAAGGGC. It specifies CASSPGPQFKG. The entire CDR3 protein reads CASSPGPQFKGYTF.

Incomplete CDR3 DNA: TGCGCCAGCAGACCGACAGCCTCCTACGAG. It codes for CASRPTASYE. The full CDR3 is CASRPTASYEQYF. The rearrangement joins TRBV5-1 to TRBJ2-7; weak D call: TRBD1 (5 bases). The CDR3 extends 3 residues past the end of the read, so its final part is completed from the germline J gene. The germline V gene encodes CDR1 SGHRS and CDR2 YFSETQ. CDR3 length: 13 amino acids. Trimming stripped 5 bases from V and 0 bases from J, with 9 bases between.

Of note for this clone: The read terminates 3 residues before the CDR3 end, so the remaining end is supplied by the germline J gene. The chain joins TRBV27 to TRBJ2-4; a weak D match, TRBD2 (6 bases). Trimming took off 8 bases at V and 8 bases at J, with 13 bases between the two ends. The germline V gene has CDR1 MNHEY and CDR2 SMNVEV (reference sequence). This CDR3 has 12 amino acids. CDR3 sequence reads: CASGPTGDIQYF. Partial CDR3 DNA: TGTGCCAGCGGGCCGACGGGGGACATT.

On this clone: The read stops 3 residues short of the end of the CDR3; the missing end is completed from the germline J gene. The chain is built from TRBV7-6 and TRBJ2-4, with 8 bases that match TRBD1. Germline V gene sequence: CDR1 SGHVS, CDR2 FNYEAQ. CDR3 length: 15 residues. The CDR3 reads CASSRLTGESGGQYF. The part of the CDR3 DNA that was read is TGTGCCAGCAGCAGACTGACAGGGGAAAGCGGTGGT.

On this clone itself: The read terminates 3 residues ahead of where the CDR3 ends, so the germline J gene completes it. This chain connects TRBV18 to TRBJ1-2; 8 bases line up with TRBD1. The CDR3 is made up of 15 amino acids. Germline V gene lookup returns CDR1 KGHSH and CDR2 LQKENI. CDR3 bases read: TGTGCCAGCTCACCCCCAGGGGGCGGCCTCTACGAC. It codes for CASSPPGGGLYD. The whole CDR3 reads CASSPPGGGLYDYTF.

On this clone: One junction end disagrees with the germline gene, perhaps due to a read error. The read gets to within 3 residues of the CDR3 end, and the germline J gene fills in the rest. The chain combines TRBV4-2 with TRBJ1-1, with 7 nucleotides matching TRBD1. Looked up from germline, CDR1 is LGHNA and CDR2 is YNFKEQ. There are 14 residues in the CDR3. CDR3 DNA, as far as it was read: TGCGCCAGCAGCCAAGTGAAGGGGGCTTCTGAA. Translating gives CASSQVKGASE. The whole CDR3 reads CASSQVKGASEAFF.

A note on this clone: The missing CDR3 end, 3 residues past where the read stops, is filled in from the germline J gene. The chain uses TRBV5-6 and TRBJ1-1; D remains ambiguous. V shed 5 bases and J shed 4 bases, with 9 bases lying between them. The CDR3 runs 12 residues. The germline V gene has CDR1 SGHDT and CDR2 YYEEEE. CDR3 sequence: CASSLAATEAFF. The CDR3 DNA, read in part, is TGTGCCAGCAGTTTAGCCGCCACTGAA.